This T cell receptor beta chain was sequenced for a study of shared clonotypes between healthy human individuals. Study-level points and caveats: Rarefaction gave evidence that sorted-subset sequencing remained incomplete despite large depth. A generally larger estimated richness was seen in naive subsets than in memory subsets.

Of note for this clone: Its antigen is unidentified.

This table comes from immunoSEQ multiplex PCR, and its TCRdb copy is limited to in-frame clones, with some not included. The repertoire holds 150,000 to 200,000 clones, with 90% to 95% as singletons. The length of the CDR3 is 15 residues. V was clipped by 4 bases and J by 0 bases, with 8 bases between them. Germline values: CDR1 SGHDT, CDR2 YYEEEE. Sequenced material: naive CD4+ T cells sorted from blood. Subset here: CD45RA+ positively selected. The J gene is TRBJ1-6, the V gene TRBV5-6; D gene ambiguous. The source of this sequence is a woman in her 30s in good health. CDR3 in amino acids: CASSPDPSYNSPLHF. The CDR3, as DNA: TGTGCCAGCAGCCCGGACCCCTCCTATAATTCACCCCTCCACTTT. Looking up the rest from reference TRBV5-6 and TRBJ1-6 gives the full variable domain: DAGVTQSPTHLIKTRGQQVTLRCSPKSGHDTVSWYQQALGQGPQFIFQYYEEEERQRGNFPDRFSGHQFPNYSSELNVNALLLGDSALYLCASSPDPSYNSPLHFGNGTRLTVT.